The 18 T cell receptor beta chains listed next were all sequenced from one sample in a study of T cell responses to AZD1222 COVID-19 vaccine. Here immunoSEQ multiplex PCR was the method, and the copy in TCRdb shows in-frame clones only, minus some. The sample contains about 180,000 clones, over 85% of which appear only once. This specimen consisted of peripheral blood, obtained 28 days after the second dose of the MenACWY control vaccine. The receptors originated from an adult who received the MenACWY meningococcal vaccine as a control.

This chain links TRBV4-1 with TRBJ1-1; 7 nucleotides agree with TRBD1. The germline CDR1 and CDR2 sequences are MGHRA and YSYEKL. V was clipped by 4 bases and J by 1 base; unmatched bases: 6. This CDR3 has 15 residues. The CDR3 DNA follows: TGCGCCAGCAGCCCCTGGACAGGAGAGAACACTGAAGCTTTCTTT. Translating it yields CASSPWTGENTEAFF.

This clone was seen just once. In nucleotides, the CDR3 is TGTGCCAGCAGTTTTGGGGGCGCGGGCACTGAAGCTTTCTTT. Translated: CASSFGGAGTEAFF. The rearrangement links TRBV28 to TRBJ1-1; perhaps TRBD1 as D (6 bases). Germline values: CDR1 MDHEN, CDR2 SYDVKM. The V end was cut by 3 bases, the J end by 4 bases, with 12 bases between. The CDR3 contains 14 residues.

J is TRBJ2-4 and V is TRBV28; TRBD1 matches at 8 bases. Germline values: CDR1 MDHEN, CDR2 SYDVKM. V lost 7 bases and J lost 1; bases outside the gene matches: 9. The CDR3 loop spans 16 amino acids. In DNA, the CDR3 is TGTGCCAGCATTCCCCGGACAGGGTCGGCCAAAAACATTCAGTACTTC. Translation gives CASIPRTGSAKNIQYF.

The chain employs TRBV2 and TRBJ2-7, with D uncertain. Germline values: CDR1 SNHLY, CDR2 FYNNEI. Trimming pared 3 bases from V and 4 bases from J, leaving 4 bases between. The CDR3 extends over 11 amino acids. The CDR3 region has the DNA TGTGCCAGCAGTGACAGTTACGAGCAGTACTTC. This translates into CASSDSYEQYF.

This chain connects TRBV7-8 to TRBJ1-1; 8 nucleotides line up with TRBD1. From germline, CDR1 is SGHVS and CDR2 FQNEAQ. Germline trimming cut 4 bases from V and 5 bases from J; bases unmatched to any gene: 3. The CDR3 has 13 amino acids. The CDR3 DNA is TGTGCCAGCAGCTCAGGGGGCCTAACTGAAGCTTTCTTT. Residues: CASSSGGLTEAFF.

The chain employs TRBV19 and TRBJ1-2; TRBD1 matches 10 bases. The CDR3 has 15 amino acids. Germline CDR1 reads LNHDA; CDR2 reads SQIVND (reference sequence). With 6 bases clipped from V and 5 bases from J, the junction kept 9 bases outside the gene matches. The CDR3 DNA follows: TGTGCCAGTAGGAAGGGACAGGGGTCGGGTTATGGCTACACCTTC. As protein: CASRKGQGSGYGYTF.

The CDR3 DNA follows: TGTGCCAGCAGCGTCGGCAGGTCGGCTGGAAACACCATATATTTT. Its translation: CASSVGRSAGNTIYF. The chain links TRBV4-2 to TRBJ1-3; no firm D call. V shed 5 bases and J shed 2 bases, with 13 bases lying between them. The CDR3 has 15 residues. Germline lookup yields CDR1 LGHNA and CDR2 YNFKEQ.

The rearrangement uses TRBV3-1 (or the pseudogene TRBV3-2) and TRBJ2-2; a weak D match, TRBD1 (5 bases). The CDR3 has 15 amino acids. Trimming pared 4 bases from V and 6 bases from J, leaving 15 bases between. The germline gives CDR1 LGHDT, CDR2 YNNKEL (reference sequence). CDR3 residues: CASSPPLTGAGELFF. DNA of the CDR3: TGTGCCAGCAGCCCCCCCCTAACAGGTGCCGGGGAGCTGTTTTTT.

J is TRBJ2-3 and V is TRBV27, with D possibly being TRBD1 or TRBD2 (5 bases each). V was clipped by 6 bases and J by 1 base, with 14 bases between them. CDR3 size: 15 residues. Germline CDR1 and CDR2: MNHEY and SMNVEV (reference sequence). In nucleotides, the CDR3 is TGTGCCAGCAGCTCGGGACCCGGGGGCACAGATACGCAGTATTTT. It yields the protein CASSSGPGGTDTQYF.

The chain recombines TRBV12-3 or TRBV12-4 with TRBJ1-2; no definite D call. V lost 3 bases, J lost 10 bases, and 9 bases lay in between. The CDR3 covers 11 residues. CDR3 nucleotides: TGTGCCAGCAGTTTGTTCAGGACCTACACCTTC. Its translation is CASSLFRTYTF.

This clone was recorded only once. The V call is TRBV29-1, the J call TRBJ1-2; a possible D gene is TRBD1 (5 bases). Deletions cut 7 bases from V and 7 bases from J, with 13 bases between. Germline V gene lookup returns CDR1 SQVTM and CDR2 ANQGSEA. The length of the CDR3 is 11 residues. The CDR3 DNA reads TGCAGCGGTTTCACCGGGGCTGGCTACACCTTC. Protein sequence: CSGFTGAGYTF.

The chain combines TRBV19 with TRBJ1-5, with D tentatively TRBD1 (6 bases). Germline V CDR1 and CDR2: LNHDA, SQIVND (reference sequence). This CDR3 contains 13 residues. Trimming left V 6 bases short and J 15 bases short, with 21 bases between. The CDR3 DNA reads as TGTGCCAGTAGACAGGGCGGCAGATTGGATCCGCATTTT. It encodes CASRQGGRLDPHF.

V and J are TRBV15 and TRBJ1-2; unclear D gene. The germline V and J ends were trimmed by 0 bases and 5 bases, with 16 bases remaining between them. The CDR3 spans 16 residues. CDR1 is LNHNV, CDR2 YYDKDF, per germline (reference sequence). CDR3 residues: CATSREFPALGYGYTF. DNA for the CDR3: TGTGCCACCAGCAGAGAGTTTCCGGCCCTTGGGTATGGCTACACCTTC.

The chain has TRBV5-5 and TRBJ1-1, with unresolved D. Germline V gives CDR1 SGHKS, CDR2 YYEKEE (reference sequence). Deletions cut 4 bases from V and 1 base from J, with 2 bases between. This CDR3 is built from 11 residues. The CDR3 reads CASSQNTEAFF. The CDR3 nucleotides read TGTGCCAGCAGCCAGAACACTGAAGCTTTCTTT.

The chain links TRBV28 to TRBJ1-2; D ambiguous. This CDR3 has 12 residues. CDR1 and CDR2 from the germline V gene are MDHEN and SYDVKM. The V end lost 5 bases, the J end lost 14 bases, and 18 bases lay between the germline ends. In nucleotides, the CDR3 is TGTGCCAGCAGTAAGGGCCAGATTGGTAGTACCTTC. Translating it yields CASSKGQIGSTF.

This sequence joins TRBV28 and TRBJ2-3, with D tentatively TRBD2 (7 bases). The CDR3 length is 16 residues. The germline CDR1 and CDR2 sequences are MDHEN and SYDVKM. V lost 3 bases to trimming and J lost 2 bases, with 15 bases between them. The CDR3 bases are TGTGCCAGCAGTTTTGGGGGGGCTTCTATCACAGATACGCAGTATTTT. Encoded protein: CASSFGGASITDTQYF.

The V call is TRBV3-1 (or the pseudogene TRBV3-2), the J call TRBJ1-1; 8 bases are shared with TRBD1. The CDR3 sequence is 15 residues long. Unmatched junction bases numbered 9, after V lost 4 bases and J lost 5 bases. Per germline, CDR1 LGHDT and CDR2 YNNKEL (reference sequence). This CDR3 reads CASSPGQGIGTEAFF. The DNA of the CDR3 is TGTGCCAGCAGCCCAGGACAGGGAATAGGAACTGAAGCTTTCTTT.

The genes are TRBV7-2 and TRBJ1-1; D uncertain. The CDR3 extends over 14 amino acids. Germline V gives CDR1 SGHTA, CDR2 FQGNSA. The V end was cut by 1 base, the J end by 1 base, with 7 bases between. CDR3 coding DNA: TGTGCCAGCAGCTTAGGCGGGCGGAACACTGAAGCTTTCTTT. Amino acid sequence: CASSLGGRNTEAFF.